Below, 2 T cell receptor beta chains from the same sample are listed, as sequenced in a study of Graves' ophthalmopathy and Graves' hyperthyroidism. For repertoire sequencing, the TCR beta CDR3 regions were amplified from RNA transcripts. RT-PCR was first run with HTBI primers, then multiplex PCR in a second round. TCRdb reanalysed the multiplex PCR reads using MiXCR and keeps one entry per CDR3 protein. The sample holds approximately 700,000 distinct CDR3 sequences, roughly two fifths seen once. Sequencing input: peripheral blood. These receptors all come from an adult man with Graves' ophthalmopathy.

The gene calls are TRBV2 and TRBJ1-2, with D unresolved. The germline CDR1 and CDR2 sequences are SNHLY and FYNNEI. Trimming left V 7 bases short and J 7 bases short, with 13 bases between. The CDR3 has 12 residues. As DNA, the CDR3 is TGTGCCAGCAATGGACTGGGTCTTGGCTACACCTTC. This encodes CASNGLGLGYTF.

This sequence joins TRBV29-1 and TRBJ2-5; a weak D match, TRBD2 (5 bases). V lost 7 bases and J lost 5, with 17 bases in between. The CDR3 totals 13 residues. CDR1 is SQVTM, CDR2 ANQGSEA, per germline. CDR3 DNA: TGCAGCGCCGAGGTGGTAGGCGGGGAGACCCAGTACTTC. Amino acids: CSAEVVGGETQYF.